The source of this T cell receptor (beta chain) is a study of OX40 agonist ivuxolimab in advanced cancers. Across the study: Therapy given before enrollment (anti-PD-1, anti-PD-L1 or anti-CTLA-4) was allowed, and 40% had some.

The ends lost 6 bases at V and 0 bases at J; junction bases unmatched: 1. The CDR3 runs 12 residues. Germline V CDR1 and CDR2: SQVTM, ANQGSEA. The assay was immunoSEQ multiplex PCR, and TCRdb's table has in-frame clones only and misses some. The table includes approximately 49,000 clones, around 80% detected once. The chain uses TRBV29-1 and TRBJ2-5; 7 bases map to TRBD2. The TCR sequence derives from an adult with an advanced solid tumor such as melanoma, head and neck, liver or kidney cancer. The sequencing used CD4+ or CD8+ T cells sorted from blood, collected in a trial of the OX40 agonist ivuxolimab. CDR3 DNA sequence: TGCAGCGTGCGGGGGAACCAAGAGACCCAGTACTTC. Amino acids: CSVRGNQETQYF.